This T cell receptor (beta chain) was obtained from a study of T cells in women clearing cervical HPV infection. This CDR3 has 17 amino acids. Per germline, CDR1 MNHEY and CDR2 SVGEGT. With respect to this clone: The read stops 3 residues short of the end of the CDR3; the missing end is completed from the germline J gene.

Assay used: immunoSEQ multiplex PCR; TCRdb lists only in-frame clones, some missing. The record lists 40,000 to 55,000 clones, of which the ten most abundant hold more than 1%. This receptor was obtained from a woman aged 18 to 75 with a cervical HPV16 infection that either progressed to CIN3+ or cleared (not recorded which). The chain recombines TRBV6-2 or TRBV6-3 with TRBJ1-4, with 11 bases aligning to TRBD1. Material for sequencing was blood buffy coat. The sequenced part of the CDR3 DNA is TGTGCCAGCAGTCAGCTCGGGACAGGGGGGACGAATTCACCA. This translates into CASSQLGTGGTNSP. The whole CDR3 region reads CASSQLGTGGTNSPLFF.